This T cell receptor (beta chain) was sequenced during a study of identical twins. Comment on this clonotype: The antigen is unknown.

Study-wide points: Zero-insertion analyses might be partly confounded by invariant T cells like MAIT and iNKT.

After template switching added a universal primer site, the resulting cDNA carried unique molecular identifiers. TCRdb reanalysed the 5' RACE reads using MiXCR and keeps one entry per CDR3 protein. The data contain a few hundred thousand distinct CDR3 sequences, about 8.3% of them singletons. This sample was also put to use in a study of yellow fever vaccine responses in identical twins.

The sequence came from a woman aged 18-29 years in good health. Sequencing input: CD8+ T cells sorted from blood.

Here the CDR3 DNA reads TGCAGCACCCGGCAGGACTATGGCTACACCTTC. Translating it yields CSTRQDYGYTF. The gene calls are TRBV29-1 and TRBJ1-2, with D unresolved. Germline lookup yields CDR1 SQVTM and CDR2 ANQGSEA. Trimming shortened V by 8 bases and J by 3 bases, and 10 bases separated the two germline ends. This CDR3 has 11 residues.